The 32 T cell receptor beta chains below were found in one sample sequenced in a study of OX40 agonist ivuxolimab in advanced cancers. Method: immunoSEQ multiplex PCR; TCRdb's copy keeps in-frame clones and lacks some. The data show around 51,000 clones, with approximately 87% seen just once and 10% held by the top ten. Sequenced here: CD4+ or CD8+ T cells sorted from blood, sampled in a trial of the OX40 agonist ivuxolimab. These receptors originate from an adult with an advanced solid tumor such as melanoma, head and neck, liver or kidney cancer.

The J gene is TRBJ2-7, the V gene TRBV13; no firm D call. The CDR3 totals 11 residues. V shed 5 bases and J shed 7 bases, with 9 bases lying between them. Germline V gives CDR1 PRHDT, CDR2 FYEKMQ (reference sequence). The CDR3 bases are TGTGCCAGCAGCGAAAAACAGGAGCAGTACTTC. Protein: CASSEKQEQYF.

This rearrangement joins TRBV5-4 to TRBJ2-7; D gene uncertain. Germline V gene data show CDR1 as SGHNT and CDR2 as YYREEE (reference sequence). The CDR3 loop spans 16 amino acids. The V end lost 0 bases, the J end lost 3 bases, and 16 bases lay between the germline ends. The CDR3 bases are TGTGCCAGCAGCTTGGCCTCCGGCAGACTCAACTACGAGCAGTACTTC. Translation gives CASSLASGRLNYEQYF. Full variable domain (outside the CDR3, taken from reference TRBV5-4 and TRBJ2-7): ETGVTQSPTHLIKTRGQQVTLRCSSQSGHNTVSWYQQALGQGPQFIFQYYREEENGRGNFPPRFSGLQFPNYSSELNVNALELDDSALYLCASSLASGRLNYEQYFGPGTRLTVT.

The chain is built from TRBV6-1 and TRBJ1-5; D possibly corresponds to TRBD1 (6 bases). Germline V gives CDR1 MNHNS, CDR2 SASEGT. The CDR3 loop spans 16 amino acids. V gave up 1 base and J gave up 6 bases, with 16 bases separating them. DNA of the CDR3: TGTGCCAGCAGTGAAGGGGTACGGGGGGCAAGTCAGCCCCAGCATTTT. It codes for CASSEGVRGASQPQHF.

This rearrangement joins TRBV7-2 to TRBJ2-7; TRBD2 aligns across 7 bases. The CDR3 loop spans 14 amino acids. Germline loops: CDR1 SGHTA, CDR2 FQGNSA. V lost 0 bases and J lost 6; bases outside the gene matches: 5. In DNA form, the CDR3 reads TGTGCCAGCAGCTTAGCGGGAGGGAGGTCCGAGCAGTACTTC. It encodes CASSLAGGRSEQYF.

The chain joins TRBV27 to TRBJ1-4; the D is unclear. Germline CDR1 MNHEY, CDR2 SMNVEV (reference sequence). The CDR3 extends over 14 amino acids. V lost 6 bases, J lost 7 bases, and 15 bases lay in between. CDR3 DNA: TGTGCCAGCAGCCTACAGATTCCTCCTGAAAAACTGTTTTTT. It codes for CASSLQIPPEKLFF.

The CDR3 bases are TGCGCCAGCAGCTTGGGGTTTGGCCCAGGGAGGACCGGGGAGCTGTTTTTT. It yields the protein CASSLGFGPGRTGELFF. The J gene is TRBJ2-2, the V gene TRBV5-1; tentative D call: TRBD2 (6 bases). Trimming pared 0 bases from V and 5 bases from J, leaving 17 bases between. The CDR3 sequence is 17 residues long. Germline CDR1 is SGHRS and CDR2 is YFSETQ.

The V and J genes are TRBV6-5 and TRBJ1-1; possible D gene TRBD1, 5 bases. The V gene lost 7 bases and the J gene lost 3 bases, with 15 bases spanning the gap. In germline, CDR1 is MNHEY, CDR2 SVGAGI. This CDR3 has 14 residues. The CDR3 loop is CASNRGVGDTEAFF. The CDR3 bases are TGTGCCAGCAATAGAGGGGTTGGGGACACTGAAGCTTTCTTT.

This clone was seen only once. The chain joins TRBV6-5 to TRBJ2-7; tentatively, D is TRBD2 (6 bases). V shed 0 bases and J shed 0 bases, with 12 bases lying between them. This CDR3 has 16 residues. Germline CDR1 reads MNHEY; CDR2 reads SVGAGI. The CDR3 DNA follows: TGTGCCAGCAGTTACTCCTGGGGGAGGAGCTCCTACGAGCAGTACTTC. Translation: CASSYSWGRSSYEQYF.

The chain carries TRBV7-8 and TRBJ2-5; 9 bases fit TRBD2. This CDR3 spans 15 amino acids. J lost 0 bases, V lost 6 bases, and 5 bases had no gene match. From germline, CDR1 is SGHVS and CDR2 FQNEAQ. As DNA, the CDR3 is TGTGCCAGCAGTCCCGGGACTAGCAACCAAGAGACCCAGTACTTC. Encoded protein: CASSPGTSNQETQYF. The full variable domain, its missing parts supplied by reference TRBV7-8 and TRBJ2-5, is GAGVSQSPRYKVAKRGQDVALRCDPISGHVSLFWYQQALGQGPEFLTYFQNEAQLDKSGLPSDRFFAERPEGSVSTLKIQRTQQEDSAVYLCASSPGTSNQETQYFGPGTRLLVL.

The rearrangement links TRBV29-1 to TRBJ1-2, with no clear D. The CDR3 length is 8 residues. V lost 5 bases and J lost 5, with 0 bases in between. Germline CDR1 and CDR2: SQVTM and ANQGSEA. The CDR3 protein is CSVYGYTF. The DNA for the CDR3 is TGCAGCGTTTATGGCTACACCTTC. Together with reference TRBV29-1 and TRBJ1-2, the CDR3 gives the full variable domain: SAVISQKPSRDICQRGTSLTIQCQVDSQVTMMFWYRQQPGQSLTLIATANQGSEATYESGFVIDKFPISRPNLTFSTLTVSNMSPEDSSIYLCSVYGYTFGSGTRLTVV.

V and J are TRBV4-3 and TRBJ1-6; D not resolved. Trimming left V 0 bases short and J 3 bases short, with 12 bases between. CDR3 length: 17 residues. Germline CDR1 reads LGHNA; CDR2 reads YSLEER. CDR3 sequence (DNA): TGCGCCAGCAGCCAAGATTTCGAGTCCTACTATAATTCACCCCTCCACTTT. It yields the protein CASSQDFESYYNSPLHF.

This sequence joins TRBV12-5 and TRBJ1-1; D remains ambiguous. CDR1 and CDR2 (germline): LGHNT, FRNRAP. With 3 bases removed from V and 2 bases from J, the gap between germline ends came to 4 bases. This CDR3 spans 12 amino acids. CDR3 protein: CASGFGNTEAFF. The DNA for the CDR3 is TGTGCTAGTGGTTTCGGTAACACTGAAGCTTTCTTT.

V usage is TRBV30 and J usage is TRBJ2-3; 8 bases line up with TRBD2. J gave up 4 bases and V 0 bases, and 6 bases lay outside the gene matches. The CDR3 sequence is 15 residues long. Germline V gene lookup returns CDR1 GTSNPN and CDR2 SVGIG (reference sequence). CDR3: CAWSVTGGGPDTQYF. In nucleotides, the CDR3 is TGTGCCTGGAGTGTAACCGGGGGGGGCCCAGATACGCAGTATTTT.

This clone was seen once. This sequence joins TRBV27 and TRBJ2-7, with D possibly being TRBD1 (6 bases). Trimming stripped 3 bases from V and 6 bases from J, with 12 bases between. From germline, CDR1 is MNHEY and CDR2 SMNVEV (reference sequence). CDR3 length equals 13 residues. CDR3: CASSFTGPVEQYF. The CDR3 coding sequence is TGTGCCAGCAGTTTTACAGGGCCCGTCGAGCAGTACTTC.

CDR3 sequence (DNA): TGTGCCAGCAGTTCCAAGCCGCACCTCTCCTACGAGCAGTACTTC. This codes for CASSSKPHLSYEQYF. This chain connects TRBV6-5 to TRBJ2-7; D is undetermined. Germline CDR1 MNHEY, CDR2 SVGAGI. V lost 4 bases, J lost 0 bases, and 13 bases lay in between. CDR3 length: 15 residues.

V is TRBV10-2 and J is TRBJ2-4; unclear D gene. In germline, CDR1 is WSHSY, CDR2 SAAADI. The CDR3 extends over 12 amino acids. The V and J ends lost 0 bases and 10 bases respectively, with 7 bases between them. The CDR3 nucleotides read TGCGCCAGCAGTGAGTCGGGTCAAATTCAGTACTTC. Its protein product is CASSESGQIQYF.

This rearrangement joins TRBV6-5 to TRBJ1-1; the D gene is possibly TRBD1 (6 bases). V was shortened by 2 bases and J by 4 bases, with 11 bases between the two germline ends. Germline V gene lookup returns CDR1 MNHEY and CDR2 SVGAGI. This CDR3 contains 14 residues. The CDR3 nucleotides read TGTGCCAGCAGTTACGGAGCAGGGGTCACTGAAGCTTTCTTT. Its translation: CASSYGAGVTEAFF.

This rearrangement joins TRBV27 to TRBJ2-7, with 8 bases aligning to TRBD2. After removal of 7 bases from V and 7 bases from J, the junction contained 12 bases not matched to a gene. Germline lookup yields CDR1 MNHEY and CDR2 SMNVEV (reference sequence). The CDR3 consists of 14 residues. The CDR3 sequence: CASTPAGGLLEQYF. The CDR3 nucleotides are TGTGCCAGCACCCCTGCGGGAGGACTCTTGGAGCAGTACTTC.

The chain has TRBV9 and TRBJ1-1; TRBD1 is a possible D gene (5 bases). This CDR3 comprises 14 residues. Germline V gene lookup returns CDR1 SGDLS and CDR2 YYNGEE. V was trimmed by 4 bases and J by 3 bases, leaving 13 bases between them. DNA of the CDR3: TGTGCCAGCAGCTCCGAGGGCAGGGACACTGAAGCTTTCTTT. Protein: CASSSEGRDTEAFF. Filled out from reference TRBV9 and TRBJ1-1, the complete variable domain reads DSGVTQTPKHLITATGQRVTLRCSPRSGDLSVYWYQQSLDQGLQFLIQYYNGEERAKGNILERFSAQQFPDLHSELNLSSLELGDSALYFCASSSEGRDTEAFFGQGTRLTVV.

This chain joins TRBV21-1 and TRBJ2-7; the tabulated D call, TRBD1, remains unverified against the DNA. TRBV21-1 is described as a pseudogene. This CDR3 is built from 15 residues. In nucleotides, the CDR3 is TGTGCCAGCAGCAAAGAGGGGGAGAGCTCCTACGAGCAGTACTTC. It translates to CASSKEGESSYEQYF.

The genes are TRBV4-1 and TRBJ1-2, with a possible D match to TRBD1 (6 bases). Germline V gene lookup returns CDR1 MGHRA and CDR2 YSYEKL. V was pared by 5 bases and J by 7 bases, with 14 bases between. The length of the CDR3 is 13 residues. The CDR3 DNA reads TGCGCCAGCAGCATCACAGGGTCCGGTGGCTACACCTTC. Protein product: CASSITGSGGYTF.

The chain is built from TRBV6-6 and TRBJ2-3; D may be TRBD1 (6 bases). V lost 4 bases to trimming and J lost 4 bases, with 15 bases between them. The CDR3 is 15 residues long. Germline V lookup: CDR1 MNHNY, CDR2 SVGAGI (reference sequence). The DNA of the CDR3 is TGTGCCAGCAGTTTTCGACAGGAACCCCCAGATACGCAGTATTTT. As protein: CASSFRQEPPDTQYF.

The rearrangement uses TRBV9 and TRBJ2-7, with 7 nucleotides matching TRBD1. CDR3 length equals 15 residues. Germline loops: CDR1 SGDLS, CDR2 YYNGEE. Trimming removed 4 bases from V and 3 bases from J; junction bases left unmatched: 10. The CDR3 sequence is CASSLSDRANYEQYF. The CDR3 bases are TGTGCCAGCAGCCTATCAGACAGGGCCAACTACGAGCAGTACTTC. The variable domain in full, with the rest retrieved from reference TRBV9 and TRBJ2-7, is DSGVTQTPKHLITATGQRVTLRCSPRSGDLSVYWYQQSLDQGLQFLIQYYNGEERAKGNILERFSAQQFPDLHSELNLSSLELGDSALYFCASSLSDRANYEQYFGPGTRLTVT.

V gene TRBV7-9 combines with J gene TRBJ2-5; 7 nucleotides align to TRBD2. V lost 3 bases and J lost 0; bases outside the gene matches: 4. The length of the CDR3 is 15 residues. Germline V lookup: CDR1 SEHNR, CDR2 FQNEAQ (reference sequence). CDR3 coding DNA: TGTGCCAGCAGCTTTACTAGCGAACACCAAGAGACCCAGTACTTC. It encodes CASSFTSEHQETQYF.

The rearrangement links TRBV19 to TRBJ2-7; TRBD1 or TRBD2 may be the D gene (5 bases each). The CDR3 is made up of 17 amino acids. V was clipped by 1 base and J by 0 bases, with 16 bases between them. The germline V gene encodes CDR1 LNHDA and CDR2 SQIVND (reference sequence). CDR3 DNA sequence: TGTGCCAGTAGTATAGGGGCAGGGACCCCCTTCTCCTACGAGCAGTACTTC. Protein: CASSIGAGTPFSYEQYF. Full variable domain (outside the CDR3, taken from reference TRBV19 and TRBJ2-7): DGGITQSPKYLFRKEGQNVTLSCEQNLNHDAMYWYRQDPGQGLRLIYYSQIVNDFQKGDIAEGYSVSREKKESFPLTVTSAQKNPTAFYLCASSIGAGTPFSYEQYFGPGTRLTVT.

DNA for the CDR3: TGTGCCAGCAGTAAACAGGGGTACGAGCAGTACTTC. Its protein is CASSKQGYEQYF. The chain uses TRBV6-5 and TRBJ2-7; 7 bases map to TRBD1. Germline CDR1 and CDR2: MNHEY and SVGAGI. The ends lost 5 bases at V and 4 bases at J; junction bases unmatched: 2. The CDR3 length is 12 residues.

Here the CDR3 DNA reads TGTGCCAGCAGCTTATGGGGGAGGGCCTTGGGCGAGCAGTACTTC. Encoded protein: CASSLWGRALGEQYF. This rearrangement joins TRBV7-2 to TRBJ2-7, with 7 bases fitting TRBD2. The length of the CDR3 is 15 residues. J was trimmed by 6 bases and V by 2 bases; bases with no gene match: 10. Looked up from germline, CDR1 is SGHTA and CDR2 is FQGNSA.

This clone was counted only a few times. The chain is built from TRBV4-3 and TRBJ1-5, with D hard to call. Germline V lookup: CDR1 LGHNA, CDR2 YSLEER. V was clipped by 1 base and J by 9 bases, with 13 bases between them. The CDR3 loop spans 14 amino acids. The CDR3 region is CASSQGTGGGPQHF. As DNA, the CDR3 is TGCGCCAGCAGCCAAGGTACGGGAGGAGGGCCCCAGCATTTT.

This clone was recorded a few times. The chain carries TRBV9 and TRBJ1-1; D gene uncertain. This CDR3 is 13 amino acids long. Germline values: CDR1 SGDLS, CDR2 YYNGEE. V was clipped by 8 bases and J by 1 base, with 12 bases between them. CDR3 residues: CASSPTGNTEAFF. The CDR3 region has the DNA TGTGCCAGTTCCCCGACCGGGAACACTGAAGCTTTCTTT.

This clone has at least ten counts. The chain is built from TRBV6-6 and TRBJ1-6; D may be TRBD1 (5 bases). Germline CDR1 is MNHNY and CDR2 is SVGAGI (reference sequence). Between the trimmed V and J ends, which lost 7 bases and 6 bases, there was a span of 16 bases. The CDR3 spans 15 residues. CDR3 sequence: CASTLRAQVNSPLHF. CDR3 DNA: TGTGCCAGCACCTTACGGGCACAGGTTAATTCACCCCTCCACTTT.

As regards this clone: The junction and the germline gene differ at one end; a read error may be behind it. The V gene is TRBV27, the J gene TRBJ2-6; no firm D call. The CDR3 is 13 residues long. Germline V gives CDR1 MNHEY, CDR2 SMNVEV (reference sequence). CDR3 sequence (DNA): TGTGCCACCAGTCCGTGGGGGGCCAACGTCCTGACTTTC. Its translation: CATSPWGANVLTF. The entire variable domain, with the rest obtained from reference TRBV27 and TRBJ2-6, is as follows: EAQVTQNPRYLITVTGKKLTVTCSQNMNHEYMSWYRQDPGLGLRQIYYSMNVEVTDKGDVPEGYKVSRKEKRNFPLILESPSPNQTSLYFCATSPWGANVLTFGAGSRLTVL.

The chain recombines TRBV4-1 with TRBJ2-1; 8 positions match TRBD2. The CDR3 consists of 17 residues. Trimming cost V 0 bases and J 1 base; bases outside gene matches: 5. The V gene's germline CDR1 is MGHRA and CDR2 YSYEKL. CDR3 sequence reads: CASSQDEGTSSYNEQFF. For the CDR3, the DNA is TGCGCCAGCAGCCAAGATGAAGGGACTAGTTCCTACAATGAGCAGTTCTTC.